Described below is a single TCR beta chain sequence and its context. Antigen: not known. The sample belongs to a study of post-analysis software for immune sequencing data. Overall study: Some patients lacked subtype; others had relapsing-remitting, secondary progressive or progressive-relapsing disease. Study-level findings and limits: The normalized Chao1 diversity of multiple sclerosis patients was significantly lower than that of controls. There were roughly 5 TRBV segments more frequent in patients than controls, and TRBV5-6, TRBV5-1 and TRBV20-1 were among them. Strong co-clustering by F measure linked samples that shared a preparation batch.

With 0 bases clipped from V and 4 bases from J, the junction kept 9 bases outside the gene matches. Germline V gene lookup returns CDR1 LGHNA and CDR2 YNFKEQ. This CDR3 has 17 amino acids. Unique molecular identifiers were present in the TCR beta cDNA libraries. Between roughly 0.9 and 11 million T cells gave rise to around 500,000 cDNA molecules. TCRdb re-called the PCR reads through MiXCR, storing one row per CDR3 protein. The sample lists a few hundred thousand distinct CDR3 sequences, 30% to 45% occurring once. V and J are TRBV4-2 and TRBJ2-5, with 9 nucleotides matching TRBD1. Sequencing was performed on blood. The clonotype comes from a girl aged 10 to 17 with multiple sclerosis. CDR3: CASSQDPGQGEGETQYF. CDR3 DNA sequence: TGTGCCAGCAGCCAAGATCCGGGACAGGGTGAGGGAGAGACCCAGTACTTC.